Each of the 23 T cell receptor beta chains below was sequenced from the same sample in a study of OX40 agonist ivuxolimab in advanced cancers. Generated by immunoSEQ multiplex PCR, the TCRdb table keeps only in-frame clones and is missing some. This table has around 60,000 clones, about 88% appearing once. Sequencing used CD4+ or CD8+ T cells sorted from blood, obtained in a trial of the OX40 agonist ivuxolimab. These receptors were obtained from an adult with an advanced solid tumor such as melanoma, head and neck, liver or kidney cancer.

The chain carries TRBV10-2 and TRBJ2-2; TRBD2 is a possible D gene (5 bases). This CDR3 has 17 residues. Germline V gene data show CDR1 as WSHSY and CDR2 as SAAADI. V was clipped by 0 bases and J by 1 base, with 12 bases between them. The CDR3 here is CASSESGSGLNTGELFF. As DNA, the CDR3 is TGCGCCAGCAGTGAGTCCGGATCGGGATTGAACACCGGGGAGCTGTTTTTT.

V gene TRBV2 combines with J gene TRBJ2-6; either TRBD1 or TRBD2 may fit D (6 bases each). V was trimmed by 8 bases and J by 0 bases, leaving 17 bases between them. This CDR3 comprises 17 residues. CDR1 and CDR2 (germline): SNHLY, FYNNEI. This chain's CDR3 is CASEKGGVGSGANVLTF. The DNA of the CDR3 is TGTGCCAGCGAAAAGGGGGGAGTCGGCTCTGGGGCCAACGTCCTGACTTTC.

V gene TRBV6-1 combines with J gene TRBJ1-4; possibly TRBD1 for D (6 bases). The germline CDR1 and CDR2 sequences are MNHNS and SASEGT. V lost 6 bases and J 3 bases, leaving 14 bases between the germline ends. The CDR3 has 15 residues. DNA for the CDR3: TGTGCCAGCAGATTCTCACAGGGACCTAATGAAAAACTGTTTTTT. Translation gives CASRFSQGPNEKLFF.

The V gene is TRBV19, the J gene TRBJ2-7, with TRBD1 identical over 7 bases. Germline CDR1 and CDR2: LNHDA and SQIVND (reference sequence). V shed 4 bases, J shed 4 bases, and the junction held 4 bases outside the gene matches. This CDR3 has 13 residues. CDR3 protein: CASSRNRGYEQYF. The CDR3 DNA follows: TGTGCCAGTAGTAGAAACAGGGGTTACGAGCAGTACTTC.

With respect to this clone: One junction end disagrees with the germline gene, perhaps due to a read error. This chain joins TRBV4-1 and TRBJ1-2, with 9 bases lining up with TRBD1. This CDR3 has 14 residues. The germline gives CDR1 MGHRA, CDR2 YSYEKL. The CDR3: CASSQDQGTQGANF. CDR3 bases: TGCGCCAGCAGCCAAGATCAGGGGACACAGGGGGCGAACTTC.

This clone was counted only a few times. This chain connects TRBV6-5 to TRBJ1-1; D remains ambiguous. The CDR3 runs to 13 residues. The ends were cut back, 5 bases at V and 0 bases at J, with 7 bases in the middle. CDR1 is MNHEY, CDR2 SVGAGI, per germline. CDR3 nucleotides: TGTGCCAGCAGTGTTCAAGTGAACACTGAAGCTTTCTTT. Translated: CASSVQVNTEAFF.

This sequence joins TRBV9 and TRBJ1-1; TRBD1 matches 11 bases. Per germline, CDR1 SGDLS and CDR2 YYNGEE. The CDR3 consists of 17 residues. V lost 2 bases to trimming and J lost 5 bases; unmatched junction nucleotides: 11. CDR3 region: CASSVTEDRGLDTEAFF. CDR3 coding DNA: TGTGCCAGCAGCGTCACCGAGGACAGGGGGCTGGATACTGAAGCTTTCTTT.

This chain links TRBV7-9 with TRBJ2-5, with TRBD2 matching over 10 bases. V trimming: 5 bases; J trimming: 4 bases; junction bases outside the gene matches: 10. This CDR3 has 16 residues. Per the germline V gene, CDR1 is SEHNR and CDR2 is FQNEAQ (reference sequence). The CDR3 bases are TGTGCCAGCAGCCCAGGTTTGCTAGCGGGAGTAGAGACCCAGTACTTC. Translated: CASSPGLLAGVETQYF.

This clone was seen just once. The chain couples TRBV19 to TRBJ2-4, with 8 bases identical to TRBD1. The CDR3 has 17 amino acids. In germline, CDR1 is LNHDA, CDR2 SQIVND (reference sequence). J was trimmed by 0 bases and V by 6 bases; bases with no gene match: 10. The CDR3 DNA reads as TGTGCCAGTAGCCGCGGACAGGGATACCTAGCCAAAAACATTCAGTACTTC. Translation: CASSRGQGYLAKNIQYF.

This sequence joins TRBV19 and TRBJ2-3; D is unresolved. The CDR3 is 11 amino acids. Germline lookup yields CDR1 LNHDA and CDR2 SQIVND (reference sequence). The V gene lost 6 bases and the J gene lost 5 bases, with 6 bases spanning the gap. CDR3 DNA: TGTGCCAGTAGCACCGGAGATACGCAGTATTTT. It specifies CASSTGDTQYF.

This chain connects TRBV29-1 to TRBJ1-2; perhaps TRBD1 as D (6 bases). The CDR3 covers 16 residues. V shed 4 bases and J shed 0 bases, with 18 bases lying between them. Looked up from germline, CDR1 is SQVTM and CDR2 is ANQGSEA. The CDR3 nucleotides are TGCAGCGTTGTTGGTGGAGTGACAGGACCTAACTATGGCTACACCTTC. It translates to CSVVGGVTGPNYGYTF.

This clone turned up a few times. Other nucleotide sequences from this sample produce the same CDR3. The chain has TRBV5-6 and TRBJ1-5; the D is unclear. The germline gives CDR1 SGHDT, CDR2 YYEEEE. With 3 bases removed from V and 0 bases from J, the gap between germline ends came to 7 bases. The CDR3 consists of 14 residues. The CDR3, as DNA: TGTGCCAGCAGCTCGGGCTATAGCAATCAGCCCCAGCATTTT. Translating it yields CASSSGYSNQPQHF.

This clone was counted a few times. The genes are TRBV5-1 and TRBJ2-7; 9 nucleotides match TRBD1. The CDR3 has 16 amino acids. Germline CDR1 and CDR2: SGHRS and YFSETQ. Germline trimming cut 2 bases from V and 0 bases from J; bases unmatched to any gene: 6. CDR3 in DNA: TGCGCCAGCAGCTTATCCTGGACAGGGGCCTCCTACGAGCAGTACTTC. Its translation is CASSLSWTGASYEQYF.

V gene TRBV9 combines with J gene TRBJ2-1; TRBD2 aligns across 7 bases. The CDR3 contains 18 residues. V lost 4 bases to trimming and J lost 2 bases; unmatched junction nucleotides: 15. Germline V lookup: CDR1 SGDLS, CDR2 YYNGEE. CDR3 sequence reads: CASSPRSPAGPTYNEQFF. CDR3 DNA: TGTGCCAGCAGCCCCCGATCCCCAGCGGGACCCACCTACAATGAGCAGTTCTTC.

V usage is TRBV15 and J usage is TRBJ2-3; 11 nucleotides agree with TRBD2. The V gene end was trimmed by 0 bases and the J gene end by 1 base; junction bases not matched to a gene: 9. The CDR3 is made up of 19 amino acids. Per the germline V gene, CDR1 is LNHNV and CDR2 is YYDKDF (reference sequence). CDR3 sequence: CATSRDQVAGGRGTDTQYF. The CDR3 nucleotides read TGTGCCACCAGCAGAGATCAGGTAGCGGGGGGGAGAGGCACAGATACGCAGTATTTT. Complete variable domain (other parts from reference TRBV15 and TRBJ2-3): DAMVIQNPRYQVTQFGKPVTLSCSQTLNHNVMYWYQQKSSQAPKLLFHYYDKDFNNEADTPDNFQSRRPNTSFCFLDIRSPGLGDTAMYLCATSRDQVAGGRGTDTQYFGPGTRLTVL.

CDR3 protein: CASHRDTFYEQYF. DNA for the CDR3: TGTGCCAGCCACCGGGACACCTTCTACGAGCAGTACTTC. The chain combines TRBV18 with TRBJ2-7; a possible D gene is TRBD1 (6 bases). Trimming removed 8 bases from V and 3 bases from J, with 14 bases in between. The CDR3 totals 13 residues. CDR1 is KGHSH and CDR2 is LQKENI in the germline V gene.

This clone was detected once. V gene TRBV15 combines with J gene TRBJ2-5; D remains unclear. The CDR3 extends over 14 amino acids. Germline assignment: CDR1 LNHNV and CDR2 YYDKDF (reference sequence). The germline V and J ends were trimmed by 5 bases and 5 bases, with 15 bases remaining between them. CDR3 DNA: TGTGCCACCAGCCCCTTTGGGGTGGGGGAGACCCAGTACTTC. Encoded protein: CATSPFGVGETQYF.

The chain joins TRBV7-9 to TRBJ1-6; D unresolved. V was cut by 2 bases and J by 7 bases, with 12 bases left in between. Germline V gives CDR1 SEHNR, CDR2 FQNEAQ (reference sequence). This CDR3 is 15 amino acids long. CDR3 sequence: CASSLLSVGNSPLHF. CDR3 bases: TGTGCCAGCAGCTTATTGTCGGTAGGCAATTCACCCCTCCACTTT.

The chain uses TRBV19 and TRBJ1-6, with TRBD1 as a possible D gene (5 bases). Germline V gives CDR1 LNHDA, CDR2 SQIVND (reference sequence). The CDR3 is made up of 18 amino acids. Trimming left V 4 bases short and J 0 bases short, with 16 bases between. CDR3 in DNA: TGTGCCAGTAGTAAGGTCCAGGGAAGGCGCTCCTATAATTCACCCCTCCACTTT. Its translation is CASSKVQGRRSYNSPLHF.

The rearrangement uses TRBV28 and TRBJ1-4; tentative D call: TRBD1 (5 bases). V shed 3 bases and J shed 3 bases, with 17 bases lying between them. The CDR3 is 17 residues long. Germline V gives CDR1 MDHEN, CDR2 SYDVKM. This CDR3 is CASSLRAGWAANEKLFF. As DNA, the CDR3 is TGTGCCAGCAGTTTGAGGGCAGGGTGGGCAGCTAATGAAAAACTGTTTTTT.

In nucleotides, the CDR3 is TGCGCCAGCAGCTTGGTACTAGCGGGGGCGTCAACCGGGGAGCTGTTTTTT. Residues: CASSLVLAGASTGELFF. V is TRBV5-1 and J is TRBJ2-2, with 11 positions matching TRBD2. After removal of 0 bases from V and 5 bases from J, the junction contained 6 bases not matched to a gene. This CDR3 has 17 amino acids. The germline V gene encodes CDR1 SGHRS and CDR2 YFSETQ.

As for this clone: A read error is possible here, since a much larger clone lies one base away. This sample includes further DNA sequences coding for the same CDR3. The chain uses TRBV19 and TRBJ2-1; 11 nucleotides agree with TRBD2. Per germline, CDR1 LNHDA and CDR2 SQIVND (reference sequence). V shed 1 base and J 8 bases; nucleotides not matched to a gene: 10. This CDR3 comprises 17 residues. The chain's CDR3 is CASSIGLGLLAGDEQFF. CDR3 DNA: TGTGCCAGTAGTATAGGGTTAGGGCTACTAGCGGGAGATGAGCAGTTCTTC.

V usage is TRBV30 and J usage is TRBJ2-1; D is undetermined. Trimming took off 4 bases at V and 7 bases at J, with 11 bases between the two ends. The V gene's germline CDR1 is GTSNPN and CDR2 SVGIG (reference sequence). CDR3 size: 12 residues. The DNA of the CDR3 is TGTGCCTGGACCCCTCCCGGGAATGAGCAGTTCTTC. Protein product: CAWTPPGNEQFF.